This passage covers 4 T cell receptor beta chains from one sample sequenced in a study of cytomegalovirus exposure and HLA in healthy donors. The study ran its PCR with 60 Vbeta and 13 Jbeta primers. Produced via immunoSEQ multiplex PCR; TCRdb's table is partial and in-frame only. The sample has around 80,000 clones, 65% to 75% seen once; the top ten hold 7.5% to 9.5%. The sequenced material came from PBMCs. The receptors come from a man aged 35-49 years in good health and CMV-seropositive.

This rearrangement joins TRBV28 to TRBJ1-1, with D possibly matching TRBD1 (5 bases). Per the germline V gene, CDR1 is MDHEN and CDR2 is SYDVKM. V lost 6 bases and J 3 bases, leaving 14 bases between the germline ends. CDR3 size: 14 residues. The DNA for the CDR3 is TGTGCCAGCAGACCGACCAGGGAGGACACTGAAGCTTTCTTT. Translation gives CASRPTREDTEAFF.

The CDR3 here is CASRPRDSRRETQYF. The CDR3 nucleotides are TGTGCCAGCAGACCCCGGGACAGTAGGAGAGAGACCCAGTACTTC. The J gene is TRBJ2-5, the V gene TRBV6-6; 7 nucleotides line up with TRBD1. Germline CDR1 and CDR2: MNHNY and SVGAGI (reference sequence). V lost 6 bases, J lost 4 bases, and 11 bases stayed unmatched. There are 15 residues in the CDR3.

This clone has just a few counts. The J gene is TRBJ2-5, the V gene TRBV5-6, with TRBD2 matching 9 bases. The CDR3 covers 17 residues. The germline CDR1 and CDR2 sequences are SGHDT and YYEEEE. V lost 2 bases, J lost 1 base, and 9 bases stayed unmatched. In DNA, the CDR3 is TGTGCCAGCAGCTTAGTGGTAACACTAGCGGGCCAAGAGACCCAGTACTTC. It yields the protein CASSLVVTLAGQETQYF.

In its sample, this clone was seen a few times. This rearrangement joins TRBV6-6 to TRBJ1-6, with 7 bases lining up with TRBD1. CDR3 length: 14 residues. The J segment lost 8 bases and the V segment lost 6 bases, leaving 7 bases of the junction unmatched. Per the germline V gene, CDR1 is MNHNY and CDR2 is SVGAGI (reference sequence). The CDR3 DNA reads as TGTGCCAGCAGCCCAGACAGGGAAGATTCACCCCTCCACTTT. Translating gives CASSPDREDSPLHF.